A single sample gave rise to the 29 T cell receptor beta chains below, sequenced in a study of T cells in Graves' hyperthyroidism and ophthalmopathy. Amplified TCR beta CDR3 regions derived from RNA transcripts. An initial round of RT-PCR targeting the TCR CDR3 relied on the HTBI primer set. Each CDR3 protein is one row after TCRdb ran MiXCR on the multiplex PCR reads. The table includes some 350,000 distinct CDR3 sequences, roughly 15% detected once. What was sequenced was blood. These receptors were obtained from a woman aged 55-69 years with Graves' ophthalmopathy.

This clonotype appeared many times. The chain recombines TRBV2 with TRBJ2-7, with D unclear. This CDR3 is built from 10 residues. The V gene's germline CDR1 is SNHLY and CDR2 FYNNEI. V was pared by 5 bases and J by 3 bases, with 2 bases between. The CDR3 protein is CASSNYEQYF. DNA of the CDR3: TGTGCCAGCAGTAACTACGAGCAGTACTTC.

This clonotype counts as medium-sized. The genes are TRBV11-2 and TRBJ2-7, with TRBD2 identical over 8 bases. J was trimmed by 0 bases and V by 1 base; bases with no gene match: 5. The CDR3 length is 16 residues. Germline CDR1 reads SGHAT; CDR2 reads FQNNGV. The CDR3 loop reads CASSLGVGTSSYEQYF. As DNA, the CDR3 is TGTGCCAGCAGCTTAGGTGTTGGGACTAGCTCCTACGAGCAGTACTTC.

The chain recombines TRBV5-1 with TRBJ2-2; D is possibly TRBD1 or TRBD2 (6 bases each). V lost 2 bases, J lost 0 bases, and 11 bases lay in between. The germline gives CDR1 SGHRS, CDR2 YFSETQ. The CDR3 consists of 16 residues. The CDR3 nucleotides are TGCGCCAGCAGCTTAGGGGGGTCCTCGAACACCGGGGAGCTGTTTTTT. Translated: CASSLGGSSNTGELFF.

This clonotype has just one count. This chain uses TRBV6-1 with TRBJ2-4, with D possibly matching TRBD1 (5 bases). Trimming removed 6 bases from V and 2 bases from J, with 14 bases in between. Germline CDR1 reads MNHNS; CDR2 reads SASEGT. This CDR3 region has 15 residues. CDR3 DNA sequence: TGTGCCAGCAGCCGAACCGACAGTTCCAAAAACATTCAGTACTTC. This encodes CASSRTDSSKNIQYF.

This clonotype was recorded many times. This CDR3 reads CASSLGPGGGAVGGYTF. The CDR3 DNA follows: TGTGCCAGCAGTTTAGGCCCGGGTGGGGGGGCTGTCGGGGGCTACACCTTC. This rearrangement joins TRBV12-3 or TRBV12-4 to TRBJ1-2; D might be TRBD1 (6 bases). Trimming removed 1 base at V and 8 bases at J, with 23 bases between. The CDR3 is 17 residues long.

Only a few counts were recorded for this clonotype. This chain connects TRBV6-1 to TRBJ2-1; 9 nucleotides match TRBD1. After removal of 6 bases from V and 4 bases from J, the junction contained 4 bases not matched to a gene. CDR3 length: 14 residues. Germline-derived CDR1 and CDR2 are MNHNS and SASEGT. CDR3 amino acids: CASRDRGEYNEQFF. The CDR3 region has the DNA TGTGCCAGCAGGGACAGGGGTGAATACAATGAGCAGTTCTTC.

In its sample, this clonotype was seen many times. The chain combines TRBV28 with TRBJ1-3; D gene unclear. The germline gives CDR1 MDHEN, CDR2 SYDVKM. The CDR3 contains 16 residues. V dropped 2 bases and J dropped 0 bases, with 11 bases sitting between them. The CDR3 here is CASSLRADVSGNTIYF. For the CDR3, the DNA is TGTGCCAGCAGTTTAAGGGCCGACGTCTCTGGAAACACCATATATTTT.

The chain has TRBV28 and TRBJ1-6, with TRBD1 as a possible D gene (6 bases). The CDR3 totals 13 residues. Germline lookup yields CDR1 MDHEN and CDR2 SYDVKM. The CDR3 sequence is CVGRTVGGSPLHF. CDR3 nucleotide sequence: TGTGTCGGACGGACGGTGGGGGGCTCACCCCTCCACTTT.

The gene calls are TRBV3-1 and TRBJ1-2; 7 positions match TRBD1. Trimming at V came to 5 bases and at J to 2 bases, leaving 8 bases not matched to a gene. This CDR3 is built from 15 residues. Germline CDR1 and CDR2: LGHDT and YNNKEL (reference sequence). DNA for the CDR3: TGTGCCAGCAGCAAAAGGGGGACAGAGAACTATGGCTACACCTTC. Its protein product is CASSKRGTENYGYTF.

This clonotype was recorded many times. CDR3 coding DNA: TGTGCCAGCAGCCAAAGGGGTGAAGCCGGGGAGCTGTTTTTT. This encodes CASSQRGEAGELFF. This chain joins TRBV3-1 and TRBJ2-2; D possibly corresponds to TRBD1 (5 bases). Germline CDR1 LGHDT, CDR2 YNNKEL (reference sequence). This CDR3 region has 14 residues. Trimming removed 2 bases at V and 6 bases at J, with 10 bases between.

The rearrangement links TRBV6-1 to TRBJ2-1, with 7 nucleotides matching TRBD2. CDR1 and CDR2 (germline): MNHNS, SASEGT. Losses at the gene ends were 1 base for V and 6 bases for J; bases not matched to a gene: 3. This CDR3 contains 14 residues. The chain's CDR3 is CASSEGGRANEQFF. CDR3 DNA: TGTGCCAGCAGTGAAGGCGGGAGAGCCAATGAGCAGTTCTTC.

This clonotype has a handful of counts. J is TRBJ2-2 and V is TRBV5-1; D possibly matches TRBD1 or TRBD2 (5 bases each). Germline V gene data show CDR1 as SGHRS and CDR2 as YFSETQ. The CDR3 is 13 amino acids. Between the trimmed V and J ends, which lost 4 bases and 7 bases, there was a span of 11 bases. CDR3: CASSLLGDGELFF. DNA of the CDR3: TGCGCCAGCAGCCTACTAGGGGACGGGGAGCTGTTTTTT.

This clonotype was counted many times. The CDR3 region has the DNA TGTGCCAGCAGCCAAGTGACAGGGACCTATGGCTACACCTTC. It yields the protein CASSQVTGTYGYTF. The V call is TRBV3-1, the J call TRBJ1-2; 7 bases are shared with TRBD1. CDR1 is LGHDT, CDR2 YNNKEL, per germline (reference sequence). CDR3 length: 14 amino acids. After removal of 1 base from V and 4 bases from J, the junction contained 3 bases not matched to a gene.

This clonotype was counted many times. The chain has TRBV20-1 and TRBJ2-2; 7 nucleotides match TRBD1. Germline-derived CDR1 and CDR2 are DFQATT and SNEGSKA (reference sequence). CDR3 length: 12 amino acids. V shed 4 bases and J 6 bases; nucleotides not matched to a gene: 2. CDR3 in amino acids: CSATQGAGELFF. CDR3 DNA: TGCAGTGCTACGCAGGGGGCCGGGGAGCTGTTTTTT.

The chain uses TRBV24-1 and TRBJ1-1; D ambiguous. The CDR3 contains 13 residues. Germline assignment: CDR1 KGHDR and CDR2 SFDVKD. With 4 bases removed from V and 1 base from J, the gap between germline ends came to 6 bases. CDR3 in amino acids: CATSDSQNTEAFF. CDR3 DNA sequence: TGTGCCACCAGTGACAGCCAGAACACTGAAGCTTTCTTT.

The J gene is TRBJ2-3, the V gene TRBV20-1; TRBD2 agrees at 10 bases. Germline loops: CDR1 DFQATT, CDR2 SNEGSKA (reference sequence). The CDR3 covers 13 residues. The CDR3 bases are TGCAGCGCCACCCTAGCGGGAGCGTCTCCGCAGTATTTT. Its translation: CSATLAGASPQYF.

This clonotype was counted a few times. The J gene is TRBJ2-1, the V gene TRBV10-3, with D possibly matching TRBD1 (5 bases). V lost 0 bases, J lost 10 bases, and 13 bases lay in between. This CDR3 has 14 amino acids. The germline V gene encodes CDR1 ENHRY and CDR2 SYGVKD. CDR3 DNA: TGTGCCATCAGTGAGTCTTTAGGGGCAAGGGAGCAGTTCTTC. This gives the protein CAISESLGAREQFF.

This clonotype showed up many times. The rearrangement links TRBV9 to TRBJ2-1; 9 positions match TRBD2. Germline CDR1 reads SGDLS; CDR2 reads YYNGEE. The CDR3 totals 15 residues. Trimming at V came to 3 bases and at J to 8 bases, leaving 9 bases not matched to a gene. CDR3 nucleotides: TGTGCCAGCAGCGGTAGCGGGAGTCGGATCGATGAGCAGTTCTTC. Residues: CASSGSGSRIDEQFF.

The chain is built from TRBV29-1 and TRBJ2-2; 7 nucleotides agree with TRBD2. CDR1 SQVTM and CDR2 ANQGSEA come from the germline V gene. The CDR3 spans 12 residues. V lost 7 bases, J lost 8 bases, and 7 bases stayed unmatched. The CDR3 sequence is CSGGTTTGELFF. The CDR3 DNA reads TGCAGCGGCGGGACTACGACAGGGGAGCTGTTTTTT.

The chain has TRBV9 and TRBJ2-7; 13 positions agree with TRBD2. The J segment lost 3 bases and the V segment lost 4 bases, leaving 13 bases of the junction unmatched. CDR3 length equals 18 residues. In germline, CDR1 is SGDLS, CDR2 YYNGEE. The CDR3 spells CASSPRLAGGSYIYEQYF. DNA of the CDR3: TGTGCCAGCAGCCCCCGACTAGCGGGAGGATCATATATCTACGAGCAGTACTTC.

This CDR3 is CASSAGDSNQPQHF. DNA for the CDR3: TGCGCCAGCAGCGCAGGAGATAGCAATCAGCCCCAGCATTTT. The V and J genes are TRBV5-1 and TRBJ1-5, with D hard to call. The CDR3 extends over 14 amino acids. The germline V and J ends were trimmed by 4 bases and 0 bases, with 8 bases remaining between them. Germline V gene lookup returns CDR1 SGHRS and CDR2 YFSETQ.

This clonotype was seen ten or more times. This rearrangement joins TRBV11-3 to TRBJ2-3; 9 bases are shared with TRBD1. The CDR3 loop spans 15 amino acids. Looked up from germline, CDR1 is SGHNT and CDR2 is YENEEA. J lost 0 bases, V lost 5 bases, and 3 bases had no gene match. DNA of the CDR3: TGTGCCAGCAGCGGGGGACAGGGTAGCACAGATACGCAGTATTTT. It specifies CASSGGQGSTDTQYF.

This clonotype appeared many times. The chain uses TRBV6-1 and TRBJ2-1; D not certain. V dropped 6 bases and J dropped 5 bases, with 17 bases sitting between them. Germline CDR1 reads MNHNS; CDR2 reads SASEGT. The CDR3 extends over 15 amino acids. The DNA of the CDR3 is TGTGCCAGCAGCCCCGGCACCTACCAAGACAATGAGCAGTTCTTC. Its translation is CASSPGTYQDNEQFF.

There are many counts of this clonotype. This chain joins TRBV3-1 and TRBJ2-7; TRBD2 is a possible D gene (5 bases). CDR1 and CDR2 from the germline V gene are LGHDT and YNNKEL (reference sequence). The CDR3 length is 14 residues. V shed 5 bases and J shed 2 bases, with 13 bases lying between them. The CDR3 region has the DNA TGTGCCAGCAGCGACCGGGGTAGGACCTACGAGCAGTACTTC. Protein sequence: CASSDRGRTYEQYF.

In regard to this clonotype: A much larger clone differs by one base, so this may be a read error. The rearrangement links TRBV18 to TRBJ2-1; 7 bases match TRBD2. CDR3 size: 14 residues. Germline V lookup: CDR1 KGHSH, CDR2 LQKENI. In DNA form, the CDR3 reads TGTGCCAGCTCACCACAAACTAGCGTAAATGAGCAGCTCTTC. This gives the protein CASSPQTSVNEQLF. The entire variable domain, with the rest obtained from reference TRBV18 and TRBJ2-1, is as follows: NAGVMQNPRHLVRRRGQEARLRCSPMKGHSHVYWYRQLPEEGLKFMVYLQKENIIDESGMPKERFSAEFPKEGPSILRIQQVVRGDSAAYFCASSPQTSVNEQLFGPGTRLTVL.

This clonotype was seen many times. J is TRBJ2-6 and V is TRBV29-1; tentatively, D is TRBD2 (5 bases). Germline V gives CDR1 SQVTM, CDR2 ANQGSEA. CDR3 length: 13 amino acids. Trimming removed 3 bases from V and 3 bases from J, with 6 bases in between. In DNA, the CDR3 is TGCAGCGTTGACAGCGGTGGGGCCAACGTCCTGACTTTC. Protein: CSVDSGGANVLTF. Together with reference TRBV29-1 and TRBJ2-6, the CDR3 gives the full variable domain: SAVISQKPSRDICQRGTSLTIQCQVDSQVTMMFWYRQQPGQSLTLIATANQGSEATYESGFVIDKFPISRPNLTFSTLTVSNMSPEDSSIYLCSVDSGGANVLTFGAGSRLTVL.

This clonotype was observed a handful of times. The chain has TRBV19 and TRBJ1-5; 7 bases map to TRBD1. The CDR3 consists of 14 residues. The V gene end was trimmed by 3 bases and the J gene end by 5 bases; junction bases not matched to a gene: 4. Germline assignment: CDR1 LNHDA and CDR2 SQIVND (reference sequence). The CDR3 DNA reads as TGTGCCAGTAGTATCACCAGGGGGGATCAGCCCCAGCATTTT. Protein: CASSITRGDQPQHF. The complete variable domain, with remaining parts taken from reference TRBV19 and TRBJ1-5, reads DGGITQSPKYLFRKEGQNVTLSCEQNLNHDAMYWYRQDPGQGLRLIYYSQIVNDFQKGDIAEGYSVSREKKESFPLTVTSAQKNPTAFYLCASSITRGDQPQHFGDGTRLSIL.

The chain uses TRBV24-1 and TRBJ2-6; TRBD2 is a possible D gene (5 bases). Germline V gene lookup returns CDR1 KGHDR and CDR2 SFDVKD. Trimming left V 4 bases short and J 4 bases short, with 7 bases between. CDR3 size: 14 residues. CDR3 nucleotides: TGTGCCACCAGTGACCCGGGGGGGGCCAACGTCCTGACTTTC. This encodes CATSDPGGANVLTF.

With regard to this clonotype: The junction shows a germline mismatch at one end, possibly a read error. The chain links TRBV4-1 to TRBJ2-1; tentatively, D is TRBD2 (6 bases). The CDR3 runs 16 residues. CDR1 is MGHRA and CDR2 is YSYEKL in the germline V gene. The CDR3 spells CASSISGGKVGDEQFF. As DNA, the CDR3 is TGTGCCAGCAGCATCAGCGGCGGGAAGGTAGGCGATGAGCAGTTCTTC.